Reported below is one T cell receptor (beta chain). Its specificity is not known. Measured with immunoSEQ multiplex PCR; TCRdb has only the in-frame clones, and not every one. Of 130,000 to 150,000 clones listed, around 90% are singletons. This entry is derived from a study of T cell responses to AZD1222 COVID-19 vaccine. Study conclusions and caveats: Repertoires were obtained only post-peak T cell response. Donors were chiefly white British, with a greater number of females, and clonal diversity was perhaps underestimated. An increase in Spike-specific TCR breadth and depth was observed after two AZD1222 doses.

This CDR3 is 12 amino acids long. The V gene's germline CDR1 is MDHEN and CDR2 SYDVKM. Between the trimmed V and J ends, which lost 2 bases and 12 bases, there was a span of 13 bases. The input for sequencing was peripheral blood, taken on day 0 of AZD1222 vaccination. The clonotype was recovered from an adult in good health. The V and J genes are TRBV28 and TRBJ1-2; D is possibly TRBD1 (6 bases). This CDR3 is CASSLILGGHTF. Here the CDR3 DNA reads TGTGCCAGCAGTTTAATTTTAGGGGGGCACACCTTC.